This T cell receptor (beta chain) originates from a study of CD8 T cells in ankylosing spondylitis. There are many counts of this clonotype. Its target is not known. General study results and limits: Disease-associated clones were reportedly significantly overrepresented in matched ankylosing spondylitis synovial fluid. There was a TCR beta motif, made of fewer than 10 highly homologous variants, that appeared characteristic of ankylosing spondylitis blood. A subset of motif variants has previously been described in the synovial fluid and blood of reactive arthritis.

Germline V gene data show CDR1 as SNHLY and CDR2 as FYNNEI. The CDR3 covers 13 residues. Trimming left V 9 bases short and J 3 bases short, with 14 bases between. Preparation of TCR beta libraries was done by quantitative 5'-RACE with molecular barcodes. TCRdb processed the 5' RACE reads anew with MiXCR; each CDR3 protein has one entry. The table shows almost 400,000 distinct CDR3 sequences, with about 20% occurring only once. The V call is TRBV2, the J call TRBJ1-1; perhaps TRBD1 as D (5 bases). The source is a male donor with ankylosing spondylitis. The sequenced material came from blood, either unsorted or a sorted T cell fraction (not recorded which). This chain's CDR3 is CASQGVGDTEAFF. CDR3 in DNA: TGTGCCAGTCAGGGCGTTGGGGACACTGAAGCTTTCTTT.